This T cell receptor beta chain was found in a study of OX40 agonist ivuxolimab in advanced cancers. Study-wide background: Subjects had a mean age of about 65 years, with a range of 23 to 79; more than 70% were male.

Germline lookup yields CDR1 ENHRY and CDR2 SYGVKD. This CDR3 region has 17 residues. V lost 0 bases and J 0 bases, leaving 12 bases between the germline ends. TCRdb's copy holds only in-frame clones and misses some; the assay was immunoSEQ multiplex PCR. This table has tens of thousands of clones, nearly 85% appearing once. Study conclusions and caveats: Expanded clones were, on average, more numerous in CD8+ T cells than in CD4+. At 0.1 to 3.0 mg/kg, clonal expansion of CD4+ and CD8+ blood T cells had occurred by week 6.

On this clone itself: Its target is unknown.

This material consisted of CD4+ or CD8+ T cells sorted from blood, taken in a trial of the OX40 agonist ivuxolimab. The TCR was taken from an adult with an advanced solid tumor such as melanoma, head and neck, liver or kidney cancer. The chain uses TRBV10-3 and TRBJ2-1; no definite D call. CDR3 sequence: CAISESNAGSSYNEQFF. The DNA of the CDR3 is TGTGCCATCAGTGAGTCGAATGCCGGCAGCTCCTACAATGAGCAGTTCTTC.